The subject of this entry is one T cell receptor (beta chain). The sample comes from a study of identical twins' blood T cells. Losses at the gene ends were 3 bases for V and 0 bases for J; bases not matched to a gene: 7. CDR3 size: 16 residues. The germline V gene has CDR1 SEHNR and CDR2 FQNEAQ (reference sequence). TCRdb called the 5' RACE reads again in MiXCR, with one record for every CDR3 protein. The sample yields 400,000 or so distinct CDR3 sequences, roughly 31% seen once. V usage is TRBV7-9 and J usage is TRBJ2-7, with TRBD2 matching 8 bases. Sequenced sample: PBMCs. The source of this sequence is a woman between 18 and 49 years old in good health. CDR3 in DNA: TGTGCCAGCAGCTTCCTTAGCGGGGAAAGCTCCTACGAGCAGTACTTC. Translation: CASSFLSGESSYEQYF.